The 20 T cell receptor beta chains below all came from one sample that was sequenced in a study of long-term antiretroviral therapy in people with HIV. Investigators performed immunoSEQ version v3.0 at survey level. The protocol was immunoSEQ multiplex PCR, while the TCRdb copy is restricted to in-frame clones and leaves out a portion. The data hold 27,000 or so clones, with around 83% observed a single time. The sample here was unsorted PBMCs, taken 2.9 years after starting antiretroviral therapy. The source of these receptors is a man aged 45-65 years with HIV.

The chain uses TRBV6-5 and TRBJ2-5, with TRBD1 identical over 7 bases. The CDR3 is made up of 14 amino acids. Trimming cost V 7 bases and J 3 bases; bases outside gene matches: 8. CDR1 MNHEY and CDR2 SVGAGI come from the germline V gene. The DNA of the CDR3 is TGTGCCAGCAACCGAGGGACAGCCAAAGAGACCCAGTACTTC. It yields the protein CASNRGTAKETQYF.

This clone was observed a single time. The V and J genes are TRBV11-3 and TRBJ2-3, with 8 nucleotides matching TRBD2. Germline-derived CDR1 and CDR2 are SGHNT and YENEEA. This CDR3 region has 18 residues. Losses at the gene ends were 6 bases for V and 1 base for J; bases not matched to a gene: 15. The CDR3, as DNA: TGTGCCAGCAGTCCGGGCGGGTGGCGGGGGGAACGCACAGATACGCAGTATTTT. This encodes CASSPGGWRGERTDTQYF.

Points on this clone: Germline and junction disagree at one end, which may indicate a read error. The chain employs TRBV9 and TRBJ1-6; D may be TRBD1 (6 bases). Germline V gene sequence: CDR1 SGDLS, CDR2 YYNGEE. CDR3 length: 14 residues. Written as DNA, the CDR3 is TGTGCCAGCAGCGAAGTACGGGGGCCGTCACCCCCCCACTTT. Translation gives CASSEVRGPSPPHF.

The CDR3 reads CAWSVRGEGEAFF. The CDR3 coding sequence is TGTGCCTGGAGTGTACGGGGGGAGGGTGAAGCTTTCTTT. The J gene is TRBJ1-1, the V gene TRBV30; tentative D call: TRBD1 (5 bases). Trimming stripped 0 bases from V and 7 bases from J, with 12 bases between. The CDR3 runs 13 residues. The germline V gene has CDR1 GTSNPN and CDR2 SVGIG (reference sequence).

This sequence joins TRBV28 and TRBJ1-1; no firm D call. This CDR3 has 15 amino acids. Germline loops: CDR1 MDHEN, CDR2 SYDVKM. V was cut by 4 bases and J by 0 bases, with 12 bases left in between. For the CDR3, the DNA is TGTGCCAGCAGTTGGACGAAAAGGGTGAACACTGAAGCTTTCTTT. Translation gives CASSWTKRVNTEAFF.

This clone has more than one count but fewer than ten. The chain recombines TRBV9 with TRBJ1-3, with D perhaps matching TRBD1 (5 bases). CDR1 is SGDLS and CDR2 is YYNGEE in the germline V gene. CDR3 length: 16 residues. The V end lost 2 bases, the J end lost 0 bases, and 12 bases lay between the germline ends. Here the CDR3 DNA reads TGTGCCAGCAGCGTCGCAGGACAAAGCTCTGGAAACACCATATATTTT. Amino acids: CASSVAGQSSGNTIYF.

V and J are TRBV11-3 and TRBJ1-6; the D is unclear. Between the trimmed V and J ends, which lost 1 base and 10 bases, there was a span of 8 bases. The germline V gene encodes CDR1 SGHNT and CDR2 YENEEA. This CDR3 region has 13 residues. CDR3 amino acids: CASSLGPGSPLHF. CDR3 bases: TGTGCCAGCAGCTTAGGTCCTGGGTCACCCCTCCACTTT.

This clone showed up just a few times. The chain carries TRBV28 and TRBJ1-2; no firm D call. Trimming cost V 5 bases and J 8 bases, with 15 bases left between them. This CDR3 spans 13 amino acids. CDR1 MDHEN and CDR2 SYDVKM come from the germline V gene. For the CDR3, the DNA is TGTGCCAGCAGTCCGCGCGGGGTCAGAGGCTACACCTTC. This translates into CASSPRGVRGYTF.

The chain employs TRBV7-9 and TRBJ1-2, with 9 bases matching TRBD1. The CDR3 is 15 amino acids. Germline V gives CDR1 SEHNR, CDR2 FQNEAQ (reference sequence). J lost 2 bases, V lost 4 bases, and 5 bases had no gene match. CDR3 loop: CASSSQGARNYGYTF. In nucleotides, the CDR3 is TGTGCCAGCAGCTCACAGGGGGCGAGGAACTATGGCTACACCTTC.

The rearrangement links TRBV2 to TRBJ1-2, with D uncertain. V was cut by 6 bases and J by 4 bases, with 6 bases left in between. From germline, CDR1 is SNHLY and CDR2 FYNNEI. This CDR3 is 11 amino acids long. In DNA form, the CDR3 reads TGTGCCAGCAGAGTGAGCTATGGCTACACCTTC. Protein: CASRVSYGYTF.

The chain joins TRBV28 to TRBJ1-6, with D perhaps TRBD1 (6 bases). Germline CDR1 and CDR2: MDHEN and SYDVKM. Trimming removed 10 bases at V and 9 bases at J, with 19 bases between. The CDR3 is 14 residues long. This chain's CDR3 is CATGGGGVGSPLHF. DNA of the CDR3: TGTGCCACCGGGGGCGGGGGGGTGGGTTCACCCCTCCACTTT.

The CDR3 loop reads CASSLGMGRMNTEAFF. The DNA of the CDR3 is TGTGCCAGCAGCTTAGGCATGGGTAGGATGAACACTGAAGCTTTCTTT. The rearrangement uses TRBV7-2 and TRBJ1-1, with D uncertain. CDR1 SGHTA and CDR2 FQGNSA come from the germline V gene. The germline V and J ends were trimmed by 1 base and 0 bases, with 12 bases remaining between them. The length of the CDR3 is 16 residues.

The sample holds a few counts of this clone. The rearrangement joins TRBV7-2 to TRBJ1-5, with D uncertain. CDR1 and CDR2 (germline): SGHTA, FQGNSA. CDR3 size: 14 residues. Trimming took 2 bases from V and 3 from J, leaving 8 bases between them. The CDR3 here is CASSLSPSNQPQHF. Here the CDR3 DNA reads TGTGCCAGCAGCTTAAGTCCCTCCAATCAGCCCCAGCATTTT.

DNA for the CDR3: TGTGCCAGCAGCAGTAGCAGCGGGACAGGTAGTTACAATGAGCAGTTCTTC. This codes for CASSSSSGTGSYNEQFF. V and J are TRBV7-3 and TRBJ2-1; tentative D call: TRBD1 (8 bases). CDR3 size: 17 residues. The germline CDR1 and CDR2 sequences are SGHTA and FQGTGA. V lost 5 bases to trimming and J lost 4 bases, with 21 bases between them.

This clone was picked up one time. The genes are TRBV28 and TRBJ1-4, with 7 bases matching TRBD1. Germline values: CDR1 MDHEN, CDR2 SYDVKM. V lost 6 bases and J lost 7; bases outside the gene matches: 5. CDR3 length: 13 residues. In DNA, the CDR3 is TGTGCCAGCAGCTCTACAGGGGTTGAAAAACTGTTTTTT. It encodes CASSSTGVEKLFF.

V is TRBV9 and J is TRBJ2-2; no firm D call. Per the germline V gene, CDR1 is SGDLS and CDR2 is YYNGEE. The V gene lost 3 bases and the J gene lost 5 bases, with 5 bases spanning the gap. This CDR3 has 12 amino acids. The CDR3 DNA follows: TGTGCCAGCAGCGGAAGTACCGGGGAGCTGTTTTTT. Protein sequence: CASSGSTGELFF. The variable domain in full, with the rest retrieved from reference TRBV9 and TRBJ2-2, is DSGVTQTPKHLITATGQRVTLRCSPRSGDLSVYWYQQSLDQGLQFLIQYYNGEERAKGNILERFSAQQFPDLHSELNLSSLELGDSALYFCASSGSTGELFFGEGSRLTVL.

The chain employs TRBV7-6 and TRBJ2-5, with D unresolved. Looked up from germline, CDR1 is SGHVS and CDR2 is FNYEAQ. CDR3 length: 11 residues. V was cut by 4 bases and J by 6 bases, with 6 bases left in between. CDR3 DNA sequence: TGTGCCAGCAGCTACGGGCAGACCCAGTACTTC. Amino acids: CASSYGQTQYF.

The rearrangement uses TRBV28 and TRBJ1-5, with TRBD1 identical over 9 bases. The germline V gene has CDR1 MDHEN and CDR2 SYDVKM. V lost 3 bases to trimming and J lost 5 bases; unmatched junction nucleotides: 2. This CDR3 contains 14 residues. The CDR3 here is CASSFGTGHQPQHF. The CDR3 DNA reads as TGTGCCAGCAGTTTCGGGACAGGGCATCAGCCCCAGCATTTT. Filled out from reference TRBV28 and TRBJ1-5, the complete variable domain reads DVKVTQSSRYLVKRTGEKVFLECVQDMDHENMFWYRQDPGLGLRLIYFSYDVKMKEKGDIPEGYSVSREKKERFSLILESASTNQTSMYLCASSFGTGHQPQHFGDGTRLSIL.

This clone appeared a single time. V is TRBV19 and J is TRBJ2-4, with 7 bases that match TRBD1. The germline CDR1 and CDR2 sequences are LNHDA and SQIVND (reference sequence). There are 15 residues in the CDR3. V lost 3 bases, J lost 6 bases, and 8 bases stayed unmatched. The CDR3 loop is CASSILHGTVNIQYF. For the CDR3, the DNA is TGTGCCAGTAGTATTCTCCACGGGACAGTAAACATTCAGTACTTC.

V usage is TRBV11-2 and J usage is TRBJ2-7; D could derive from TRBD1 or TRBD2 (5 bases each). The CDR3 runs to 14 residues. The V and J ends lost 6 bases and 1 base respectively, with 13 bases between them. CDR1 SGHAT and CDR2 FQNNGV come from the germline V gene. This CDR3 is CASSIGTASYEQYF. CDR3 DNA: TGTGCCAGCAGTATCGGGACGGCATCCTACGAGCAGTACTTC.